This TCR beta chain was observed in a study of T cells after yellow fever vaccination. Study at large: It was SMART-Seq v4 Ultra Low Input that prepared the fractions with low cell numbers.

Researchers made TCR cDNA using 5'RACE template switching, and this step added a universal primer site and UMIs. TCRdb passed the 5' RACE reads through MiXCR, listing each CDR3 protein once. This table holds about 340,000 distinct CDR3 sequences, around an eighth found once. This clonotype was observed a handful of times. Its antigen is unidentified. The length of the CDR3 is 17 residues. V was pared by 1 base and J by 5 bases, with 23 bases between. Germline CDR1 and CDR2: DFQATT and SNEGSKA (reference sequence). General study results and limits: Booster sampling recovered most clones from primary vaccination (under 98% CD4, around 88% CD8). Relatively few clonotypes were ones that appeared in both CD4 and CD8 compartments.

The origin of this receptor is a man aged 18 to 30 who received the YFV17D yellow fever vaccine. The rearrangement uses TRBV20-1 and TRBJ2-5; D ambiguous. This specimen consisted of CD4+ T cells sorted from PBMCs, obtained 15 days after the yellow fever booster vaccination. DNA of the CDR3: TGCAGTGCTAGAGGTCTATTACGCACGCCCTGGTCGGAGACCCAGTACTTC. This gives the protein CSARGLLRTPWSETQYF.